This T cell receptor beta chain was documented in a study of shared clonotypes between healthy human individuals. Points on this clone: What it binds is unknown.

Sequencing was at deep level. Sequencing used immunoSEQ multiplex PCR; TCRdb keeps in-frame clones, though not all of them. The table records nearly 1,000,000 clones, roughly 72% of them present only once. Whole-study findings and limits: Larger estimated richness was generally recorded for naive subsets relative to memory subsets. Across a handful of donors, naive CD4 shared around 5.1%, naive CD8 more than 3%, memory CD4 roughly 2.3%, memory CD8 0.4%.

The CDR3 length is 14 residues. Germline V CDR1 and CDR2: SGHRS, YFSETQ. With 2 bases removed from V and 2 bases from J, the gap between germline ends came to 10 bases. The receptor was derived from a man aged 18 to 30 in good health. The rearrangement links TRBV5-1 to TRBJ1-1; TRBD1 is a possible D gene (6 bases). The specimen sequenced was memory CD4+ T cells sorted from blood. Indicated subset: CD45RA-negative fraction. DNA of the CDR3: TGCGCCAGCAGCTTTACAGGGCGAAACACTGAAGCTTTCTTT. Its protein is CASSFTGRNTEAFF.